A selection of T cell receptor beta chains follows, all from one sample in a study of CD8 T cells in ankylosing spondylitis. One entry per CDR3 protein results from TCRdb running MiXCR on the 5' RACE reads. Of approximately 340,000 distinct CDR3 sequences listed, about 14% were seen once; the top ten hold 0.85% to 1.4%. The source material was blood, either unsorted or a sorted T cell fraction (not recorded which). The receptors originated from a male donor with ankylosing spondylitis or in good health (not recorded which). Both conserved end residues are part of each CDR3. A D gene is named only where the DNA matches it firmly. The listing skips clone size in some rows; elsewhere it reads once, few, many or a size class.

TRBV5-1	TRBD2	14	TRBJ2-5	few	CASSLTSGVETQYF	TGCGCCAGCAGCTTGACTAGCGGGGTAGAGACCCAGTACTTC
TRBV9	.	13	TRBJ1-1	many	CASSVELDTEAFF	TGTGCCAGCAGCGTAGAATTGGACACTGAAGCTTTCTTT
TRBV3-1	TRBD2	15	TRBJ2-5	.	CASSPSGTNQETQYF	TGTGCCAGCAGCCCGTCCGGGACTAACCAAGAGACCCAGTACTTC
TRBV5-1	.	14	TRBJ2-1	many	CASSLEGSGDEQFF	TGCGCCAGCAGCTTGGAGGGGTCGGGGGATGAGCAGTTCTTC
TRBV20-1	.	12	TRBJ1-6	many	CSVGDRGTPLHF	TGCAGTGTAGGGGACCGAGGGACACCCCTCCACTTT
TRBV20-1	TRBD2	16	TRBJ2-3	few	CSANDPGLDIPDTQYF	TGCAGTGCTAATGATCCGGGACTAGATATCCCAGATACGCAGTATTTT
TRBV29-1	.	15	TRBJ1-5	few	CSVALTGNSNQPQHF	TGCAGCGTTGCCCTGACGGGGAATAGCAATCAGCCCCAGCATTTT
TRBV24-1	TRBD1	16	TRBJ2-2	.	CATSPAPGQGRGELFF	TGTGCCACCAGCCCAGCCCCGGGACAGGGAAGAGGGGAGCTGTTTTTT
TRBV5-1	.	15	TRBJ2-7	many	CASSLAPADSYEQYF	TGCGCCAGCAGCTTGGCTCCAGCGGACTCCTACGAGCAGTACTTC
TRBV9	.	12	TRBJ2-5	.	CASSVESGTQYF	TGTGCCAGCAGCGTAGAAAGCGGGACCCAGTACTTC
TRBV2	.	15	TRBJ2-2	few	CASSAILEGTGELFF	TGTGCCAGCAGTGCTATACTAGAGGGGACCGGGGAGCTGTTTTTT
TRBV15	TRBD1	13	TRBJ2-7	.	CATSGDRGREQYF	TGTGCCACCAGCGGTGACAGGGGGCGAGAGCAGTACTTC
TRBV19	.	14	TRBJ1-4	.	CASSIDTSGEKLFF	TGTGCCAGTAGTATCGACACTTCCGGGGAAAAACTGTTTTTT
TRBV4-1	.	16	TRBJ2-7	.	CASSQERTAPSYEQYF	TGCGCCAGCAGCCAAGAGAGGACGGCACCTTCCTACGAGCAGTACTTC
TRBV20-1	TRBD2	15	TRBJ2-1	.	CSASPTSGAHNEQFF	TGCAGTGCTAGCCCCACTAGCGGGGCCCACAATGAGCAGTTCTTC
TRBV30	TRBD2	11	TRBJ2-7	few	CAGAGAYEQYF	TGTGCCGGCGCGGGGGCCTACGAGCAGTACTTC
TRBV12-3/TRBV12-4	.	12	TRBJ1-4	few	CASSFGAGPGIF	TGTGCCAGCAGTTTTGGTGCGGGGCCCGGAATTTTT
TRBV11-2	.	15	TRBJ2-7	few	CASSLDRGGGWEQYF	TGTGCCAGCAGCTTAGATAGAGGGGGTGGGTGGGAGCAGTACTTC
TRBV5-1	.	16	TRBJ2-3	.	CASSINGVGGADTQYF	TGCGCCAGCAGCATCAACGGCGTGGGGGGCGCAGATACGCAGTATTTT
TRBV10-3	TRBD1	13	TRBJ1-2	few	CAIGPGGNYGYTF	TGTGCCATCGGACCAGGGGGGAACTATGGCTACACCTTC
TRBV5-6	.	14	TRBJ2-3	few	CASSLDHKTDTQYF	TGTGCCAGCAGCTTGGATCATAAAACAGATACGCAGTATTTT
TRBV10-3	.	16	TRBJ2-2	.	CAISESSQGRHRGAVF	TGTGCCATCAGTGAGTCGTCGCAGGGCCGGCACCGGGGAGCTGTTTTT
TRBV2	.	16	TRBJ2-3	.	CASSVYKVQSADTQYF	TGTGCCAGCAGTGTTTACAAGGTACAGAGTGCAGATACGCAGTATTTT
TRBV3-1	TRBD2	17	TRBJ2-1	many	CASSQWRGGRSVNEQFF	TGTGCCAGCAGCCAGTGGCGGGGGGGCCGGTCAGTAAATGAGCAGTTCTTC
TRBV7-6	.	13	TRBJ1-2	.	CASSPQLGYGYTF	TGTGCCAGCAGCCCCCAACTGGGGTATGGCTACACCTTC
TRBV4-2	TRBD2	15	TRBJ2-7	few	CASSQDLGRGNEQYF	TGTGCCAGCAGCCAAGATTTAGGGAGGGGAAACGAGCAGTACTTC
TRBV7-9	.	11	TRBJ2-7	many	CASSNNYEQYF	TGTGCCAGCAGCAATAACTACGAGCAGTACTTC
TRBV7-9	TRBD2	17	TRBJ2-1	few	CASSLDRRTSDSDEQFF	TGTGCCAGCAGCTTAGATAGGCGGACTAGCGATTCAGATGAGCAGTTCTTC
TRBV3-1	TRBD1	11	TRBJ1-1	few	CASSWGQEAFF	TGTGCCAGCAGCTGGGGACAGGAAGCTTTCTTT
TRBV29-1	.	13	TRBJ2-5	.	CSVILNGQETQYF	TGCAGCGTGATTTTGAACGGGCAAGAGACCCAGTACTTC
TRBV10-3	.	14	TRBJ2-2	.	CAISESSNTGELFF	TGTGCCATCAGTGAGAGCTCAAACACCGGGGAGCTGTTTTTT
TRBV3-1	.	14	TRBJ1-5	.	CASSTSYSNQPQHF	TGTGCCAGCAGCACGTCCTATAGCAATCAGCCCCAGCATTTT
TRBV15	.	14	TRBJ1-1	many	CATSREMMNTEAFF	TGTGCCACCAGCAGAGAGATGATGAACACTGAAGCTTTCTTT
TRBV10-3	.	13	TRBJ1-2	few	CAISEFTGNGYTF	TGTGCCATCAGTGAGTTCACAGGGAATGGCTACACCTTC
TRBV20-1	.	17	TRBJ2-1	few	CSARDLSSGGPYNEQFF	TGCAGTGCTAGAGATCTCAGTTCTGGCGGACCCTACAATGAGCAGTTCTTC